These 31 T cell receptor beta chains were all obtained from the same sample, sequenced in a study of CD8 T cells in ankylosing spondylitis. TCRdb re-called the 5' RACE reads through MiXCR, storing one row per CDR3 protein. The table records around 250,000 distinct CDR3 sequences, 18% of them present only once. The specimen sequenced was blood, either unsorted or a sorted T cell fraction (not recorded which). Every receptor here comes from a male donor with ankylosing spondylitis or in good health (not recorded which).

The CDR3 loop is CASWTGFSYEQYF. The CDR3, as DNA: TGTGCCAGCTGGACAGGGTTTTCCTACGAGCAGTACTTC. This chain links TRBV27 with TRBJ2-7; TRBD1 aligns across 8 bases. V lost 8 bases and J lost 1; bases outside the gene matches: 4. The CDR3 consists of 13 residues. Germline V gene lookup returns CDR1 MNHEY and CDR2 SMNVEV (reference sequence).

The chain is built from TRBV4-2 and TRBJ2-3; D perhaps matches TRBD2 (6 bases). The CDR3 is 13 residues long. The germline gives CDR1 LGHNA, CDR2 YNFKEQ. Trimming took 9 bases from V and 5 from J, leaving 15 bases between them. The CDR3 DNA sequence: TGTGCCAGTGGAGGAGGGTCGAGAGATACGCAGTATTTT. Its protein is CASGGGSRDTQYF.

This clonotype has at least ten counts. This chain connects TRBV4-3 to TRBJ2-1; 12 nucleotides line up with TRBD2. Germline-derived CDR1 and CDR2 are LGHNA and YSLEER. The CDR3 covers 16 residues. J gave up 9 bases and V 4 bases, and 10 bases lay outside the gene matches. In nucleotides, the CDR3 is TGCGCCAGCAGCCCCCGACTAGCGGGAGAAGGCACTGAGCAGTTCTTC. As protein: CASSPRLAGEGTEQFF.

In its sample, this clonotype was seen a few times. This chain links TRBV7-8 with TRBJ1-4; the match to TRBD1 covers 8 bases. The junction had 6 bases not matched to a gene; V was cut back by 5 bases and J by 7 bases. Germline CDR1 SGHVS, CDR2 FQNEAQ. The CDR3 is made up of 14 amino acids. CDR3 residues: CASSNPDRGEKLFF. As DNA, the CDR3 is TGTGCCAGCAGCAACCCCGACAGGGGTGAAAAACTGTTTTTT.

The chain uses TRBV5-1 and TRBJ2-1, with D possibly matching TRBD1 (6 bases). Germline V gene data show CDR1 as SGHRS and CDR2 as YFSETQ. Trimming pared 1 base from V and 3 bases from J, leaving 14 bases between. CDR3 length: 16 residues. CDR3: CASSLRGHRIYNEQFF. The CDR3 DNA reads TGCGCCAGCAGCTTGCGGGGACACCGTATCTACAATGAGCAGTTCTTC.

This clonotype turned up a few times. The chain joins TRBV4-3 to TRBJ2-1; 16 positions match TRBD2. The V gene end was trimmed by 3 bases and the J gene end by 3 bases; junction bases not matched to a gene: 5. CDR1 is LGHNA, CDR2 YSLEER, per germline. The CDR3 extends over 18 amino acids. CDR3: CASSQEGTSGRGYNEQFF. The DNA of the CDR3 is TGCGCCAGCAGCCAGGAGGGGACTAGCGGGAGGGGCTACAATGAGCAGTTCTTC.

There are a few counts of this clonotype. The chain is built from TRBV5-1 and TRBJ2-1; 7 bases match TRBD2. Germline CDR1 reads SGHRS; CDR2 reads YFSETQ. Trimming at V came to 1 base and at J to 5 bases, leaving 9 bases not matched to a gene. The CDR3 extends over 16 amino acids. In nucleotides, the CDR3 is TGCGCCAGCAGCTTGTGGGAGGGCCCGGTTAACAATGAGCAGTTCTTC. Its protein is CASSLWEGPVNNEQFF.

This clonotype was detected only a few times. The chain carries TRBV15 and TRBJ2-3, with TRBD2 matching 9 bases. This CDR3 contains 16 residues. J gave up 6 bases and V 3 bases, and 10 bases lay outside the gene matches. Looked up from germline, CDR1 is LNHNV and CDR2 is YYDKDF (reference sequence). DNA for the CDR3: TGTGCCACCAGCAGGGAGCGGGAGGAGACAGGGGATACGCAGTATTTT. This gives the protein CATSREREETGDTQYF. The whole variable domain, remainder taken from reference TRBV15 and TRBJ2-3, is DAMVIQNPRYQVTQFGKPVTLSCSQTLNHNVMYWYQQKSSQAPKLLFHYYDKDFNNEADTPDNFQSRRPNTSFCFLDIRSPGLGDTAMYLCATSREREETGDTQYFGPGTRLTVL.

This clonotype was counted ten times or more. The rearrangement joins TRBV29-1 to TRBJ2-7, with no clear D. Germline V CDR1 and CDR2: SQVTM, ANQGSEA. The CDR3 has 11 residues. CDR3 region: CAVGGTYEQYF. CDR3 DNA sequence: TGCGCCGTCGGCGGAACCTACGAGCAGTACTTC.

This clonotype came up a few times. The rearrangement links TRBV6-1 to TRBJ2-2; maybe TRBD1 (6 bases). Per germline, CDR1 MNHNS and CDR2 SASEGT. The CDR3 has 15 residues. V lost 6 bases to trimming and J lost 2 bases, with 13 bases between them. Here the CDR3 DNA reads TGTGCCAGCAGCCGAATCAGGGGAAACACCGGGGAGCTGTTTTTT. It yields the protein CASSRIRGNTGELFF.

This clonotype was picked up a small number of times. The chain uses TRBV7-8 and TRBJ2-1; the D gene is possibly TRBD2 (6 bases). Trimming took off 5 bases at V and 4 bases at J, with 18 bases between the two ends. The CDR3 has 16 amino acids. Germline V gene sequence: CDR1 SGHVS, CDR2 FQNEAQ. CDR3 residues: CASSPSGSGNYNEQFF. The CDR3 nucleotides read TGTGCCAGCAGCCCCTCCGGTAGCGGAAATTACAATGAGCAGTTCTTC.

This rearrangement joins TRBV6-1 to TRBJ2-1; D may be TRBD1 (5 bases). Trimming took 5 bases from V and 5 from J, leaving 16 bases between them. This CDR3 is built from 15 residues. Germline assignment: CDR1 MNHNS and CDR2 SASEGT. CDR3: CASSHAWQGNNEQFF. In DNA form, the CDR3 reads TGTGCCAGCAGTCATGCGTGGCAGGGAAACAATGAGCAGTTCTTC.

This clonotype was recorded many times. V usage is TRBV6-5 and J usage is TRBJ2-5; D not resolved. Germline V gene lookup returns CDR1 MNHEY and CDR2 SVGAGI. V lost 3 bases and J 2 bases, leaving 10 bases between the germline ends. This CDR3 contains 14 residues. CDR3 sequence reads: CASSYSGPQETQYF. CDR3 DNA sequence: TGTGCCAGCAGTTATTCCGGGCCACAAGAGACCCAGTACTTC.

There are many counts of this clonotype. The V call is TRBV20-1, the J call TRBJ1-5, with D possibly being TRBD1 (6 bases). Germline assignment: CDR1 DFQATT and CDR2 SNEGSKA (reference sequence). V was trimmed by 3 bases and J by 7 bases, leaving 16 bases between them. This CDR3 comprises 14 residues. CDR3 in amino acids: CSARSGEPGQPQHF. CDR3 nucleotides: TGCAGTGCTAGGTCAGGGGAACCAGGACAGCCCCAGCATTTT.

The chain employs TRBV3-1 and TRBJ1-1; TRBD1 matches 9 bases. Looked up from germline, CDR1 is LGHDT and CDR2 is YNNKEL (reference sequence). V trimming: 0 bases; J trimming: 3 bases; junction bases outside the gene matches: 11. CDR3 length: 18 amino acids. The CDR3 region has the DNA TGTGCCAGCAGCCAAGATACAAGGACAGGGGCCGATGACACTGAAGCTTTCTTT. It is translated as CASSQDTRTGADDTEAFF. Drawing the rest from reference TRBV3-1 and TRBJ1-1, the complete variable domain is DTAVSQTPKYLVTQMGNDKSIKCEQNLGHDTMYWYKQDSKKFLKIMFSYNNKELIINETVPNRFSPKSPDKAHLNLHINSLELGDSAVYFCASSQDTRTGADDTEAFFGQGTRLTVV.

This clonotype has only a few counts. This chain joins TRBV4-1 and TRBJ2-3; D may be TRBD2 (6 bases). From germline, CDR1 is MGHRA and CDR2 YSYEKL. CDR3 length equals 15 residues. V gave up 1 base and J gave up 6 bases, with 14 bases separating them. This CDR3 reads CASSQVWGETDTQYF. The CDR3 DNA follows: TGCGCCAGCAGCCAAGTTTGGGGGGAAACTGATACGCAGTATTTT.

In its sample, this clonotype was seen a few times. The V gene is TRBV29-1, the J gene TRBJ2-1; D gene ambiguous. Per germline, CDR1 SQVTM and CDR2 ANQGSEA. This CDR3 contains 14 residues. Trimming left V 0 bases short and J 3 bases short, with 9 bases between. CDR3 sequence: CSVEDPLFYNEQFF. The CDR3 nucleotides read TGCAGCGTTGAAGATCCCCTGTTCTACAATGAGCAGTTCTTC.

This chain connects TRBV12-5 to TRBJ2-7; either TRBD1 or TRBD2 may supply D (5 bases each). Germline V gives CDR1 LGHNT, CDR2 FRNRAP. The length of the CDR3 is 18 residues. Trimming removed 3 bases at V and 0 bases at J, with 21 bases between. Here the CDR3 reads CASGFYSTGPLSSYEQYF. DNA of the CDR3: TGTGCTAGTGGTTTTTACTCGACGGGGCCCCTAAGCTCCTACGAGCAGTACTTC.

The J gene is TRBJ2-5, the V gene TRBV28; TRBD2 might be the D (6 bases). V was trimmed by 3 bases and J by 5 bases, leaving 10 bases between them. The CDR3 extends over 13 amino acids. CDR1 is MDHEN, CDR2 SYDVKM, per germline. The CDR3, as DNA: TGTGCCAGCAGTTTTGAGGCGGGGGAGACCCAGTACTTC. Its translation: CASSFEAGETQYF.

This clonotype was counted between two and nine times. This chain's CDR3 is CASGDRNNEKLFF. The CDR3 region has the DNA TGTGCCAGCGGGGACAGGAACAATGAAAAACTGTTTTTT. V is TRBV4-2 and J is TRBJ1-4; 8 nucleotides agree with TRBD1. This CDR3 is 13 amino acids long. Germline CDR1 is LGHNA and CDR2 is YNFKEQ. J was trimmed by 5 bases and V by 8 bases; bases with no gene match: 4.

This clonotype was seen only a few times. The V gene is TRBV6-5, the J gene TRBJ2-3; 12 bases map to TRBD2. Germline CDR1 MNHEY, CDR2 SVGAGI. This CDR3 has 16 residues. The V and J ends lost 6 bases and 4 bases, in that order; junction bases with no gene match: 8. CDR3 nucleotide sequence: TGTGCCAGCAGCTACGTACTAGCGGGAGGAGCAGATACGCAGTATTTT. Its translation: CASSYVLAGGADTQYF.

This clonotype was observed a handful of times. The CDR3 spells CASSQDRQVSPLHF. In nucleotides, the CDR3 is TGCGCCAGCAGCCAAGATAGACAGGTTTCACCCCTCCACTTT. The chain recombines TRBV4-3 with TRBJ1-6, with D perhaps matching TRBD1 (6 bases). The CDR3 runs 14 residues. V dropped 0 bases and J dropped 9 bases, with 9 bases sitting between them. Germline V lookup: CDR1 LGHNA, CDR2 YSLEER.

A few counts support this clonotype. The V gene is TRBV19, the J gene TRBJ2-1; D gene uncertain. In germline, CDR1 is LNHDA, CDR2 SQIVND (reference sequence). CDR3 size: 13 residues. V gave up 7 bases and J gave up 6 bases, with 13 bases separating them. CDR3 amino acids: CASTGLPTNEQFF. CDR3 sequence (DNA): TGTGCCAGTACCGGGCTGCCCACCAATGAGCAGTTCTTC.

The chain is built from TRBV7-3 and TRBJ2-3; TRBD2 is a possible D gene (6 bases). There are 15 residues in the CDR3. Trimming removed 5 bases from V and 1 base from J, with 13 bases in between. CDR1 is SGHTA and CDR2 is FQGTGA in the germline V gene. The CDR3 coding sequence is TGTGCCAGCAGCGCAGGCCCGGGGGGCACAGATACGCAGTATTTT. Its protein is CASSAGPGGTDTQYF.

This clonotype came up a few times. CDR3 protein: CASSQDTSAGGSYEQYF. CDR3 coding DNA: TGCGCCAGCAGCCAAGATACATCAGCGGGAGGTTCCTACGAGCAGTACTTC. This sequence joins TRBV4-1 and TRBJ2-7, with TRBD2 identical over 9 bases. The CDR3 is made up of 17 amino acids. Trimming took 0 bases from V and 1 from J; bases not matched to a gene: 7. The germline V gene has CDR1 MGHRA and CDR2 YSYEKL.

This clonotype was counted only a few times. The chain uses TRBV9 and TRBJ2-7, with 8 positions matching TRBD1. Germline lookup yields CDR1 SGDLS and CDR2 YYNGEE. There are 15 residues in the CDR3. Losses at the gene ends were 2 bases for V and 0 bases for J; bases not matched to a gene: 4. CDR3 nucleotide sequence: TGTGCCAGCAGCGTCGGGACAGGACCCTCCTACGAGCAGTACTTC. Translating it yields CASSVGTGPSYEQYF.

This clonotype occurred a few times. J is TRBJ2-7 and V is TRBV29-1, with D perhaps being TRBD1 or TRBD2 (5 bases each). CDR3 length: 15 amino acids. Per germline, CDR1 SQVTM and CDR2 ANQGSEA. Trimming shortened V by 0 bases and J by 7 bases, and 19 bases separated the two germline ends. CDR3 region: CSVEDGAGPTGEQYF. The CDR3 coding sequence is TGCAGCGTTGAAGATGGGGCAGGGCCCACGGGGGAGCAGTACTTC.

V is TRBV6-1 and J is TRBJ2-1; D gene uncertain. The V gene lost 4 bases and the J gene lost 0 bases, with 13 bases spanning the gap. CDR3 length equals 16 residues. Germline V gene data show CDR1 as MNHNS and CDR2 as SASEGT. CDR3 coding DNA: TGTGCCAGCAGTGTTTCCGGGTTTACCTCCTACAATGAGCAGTTCTTC. This codes for CASSVSGFTSYNEQFF.

In its sample, this clonotype was seen a few times. This rearrangement joins TRBV7-8 to TRBJ2-1; D is unclear. V lost 5 bases to trimming and J lost 6 bases, with 14 bases between them. This CDR3 has 14 amino acids. Germline-derived CDR1 and CDR2 are SGHVS and FQNEAQ. This CDR3 reads CASSPWAAGNEQFF. The CDR3 DNA reads TGTGCCAGCAGCCCCTGGGCCGCCGGCAATGAGCAGTTCTTC. Full variable domain (rest looked up from reference TRBV7-8 and TRBJ2-1): GAGVSQSPRYKVAKRGQDVALRCDPISGHVSLFWYQQALGQGPEFLTYFQNEAQLDKSGLPSDRFFAERPEGSVSTLKIQRTQQEDSAVYLCASSPWAAGNEQFFGPGTRLTVL.

This clonotype was detected ten times or more. This chain joins TRBV9 and TRBJ2-7, with D possibly being TRBD2 (6 bases). Germline values: CDR1 SGDLS, CDR2 YYNGEE. V was clipped by 0 bases and J by 2 bases, with 9 bases between them. This CDR3 region has 14 residues. As DNA, the CDR3 is TGTGCCAGCAGCGTAGGTGGGGGGACCTACGAGCAGTACTTC. Amino acids: CASSVGGGTYEQYF.

This clonotype was detected once. V gene TRBV19 combines with J gene TRBJ2-1; D remains unclear. V was clipped by 6 bases and J by 8 bases, with 20 bases between them. The CDR3 runs to 15 residues. Germline CDR1 is LNHDA and CDR2 is SQIVND (reference sequence). The chain's CDR3 is CASSLSNYLSDEQFF. CDR3 nucleotide sequence: TGTGCCAGTAGCCTCTCAAATTACTTAAGCGATGAGCAGTTCTTC. Full variable domain (remainder filled in from reference TRBV19 and TRBJ2-1): DGGITQSPKYLFRKEGQNVTLSCEQNLNHDAMYWYRQDPGQGLRLIYYSQIVNDFQKGDIAEGYSVSREKKESFPLTVTSAQKNPTAFYLCASSLSNYLSDEQFFGPGTRLTVL.